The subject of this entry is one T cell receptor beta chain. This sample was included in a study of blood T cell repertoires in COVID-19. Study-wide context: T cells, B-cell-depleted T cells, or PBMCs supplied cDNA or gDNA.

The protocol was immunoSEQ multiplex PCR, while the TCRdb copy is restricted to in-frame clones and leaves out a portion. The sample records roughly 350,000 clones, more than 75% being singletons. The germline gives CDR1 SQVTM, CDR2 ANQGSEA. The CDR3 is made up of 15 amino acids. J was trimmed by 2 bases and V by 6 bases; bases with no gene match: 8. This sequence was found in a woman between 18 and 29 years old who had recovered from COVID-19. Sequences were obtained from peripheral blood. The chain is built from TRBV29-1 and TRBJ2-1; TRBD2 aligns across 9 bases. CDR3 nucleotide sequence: TGCAGCGTAACATCTAGCGGGATCCCCTACAATGAGCAGTTCTTC. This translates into CSVTSSGIPYNEQFF.